This T cell receptor beta chain derives from a study of T cell clonotyping in hematopoietic cell transplantation. This CDR3 is 16 amino acids long. Looked up from germline, CDR1 is MGHDK and CDR2 is SYGVNS. Trimming removed 1 base from V and 1 base from J, with 13 bases in between. As for time point: recipient sample about 28 days before transplant, after cytoreduction. On this clone itself: Antigen unknown.

Only in-frame clones appear in the TCRdb table, and some are missing; sequencing was by immunoSEQ multiplex PCR. This table holds roughly 9,300 clones, roughly 91% found once. Study outcomes and limitations: Higher Inverse Simpson Index values in graft donor and pretransplant recipient predicted broader posttransplant TCR diversity.

This rearrangement joins TRBV25-1 to TRBJ2-5; a weak D match, TRBD1 (5 bases). Sequenced here: peripheral blood mononuclear cells, sampled before stem cell transplant. The TCR originated in a woman aged 50 to 60 with chronic myeloid leukemia. Some clones in this sample may be carry-over from other donors' samples. CDR3 coding DNA: TGTGCCAGCAGTGAATCGCGATTAGACAGCCAAGAGACCCAGTACTTC. As protein: CASSESRLDSQETQYF.